The TCR beta chain under discussion was sequenced for a study of metastatic and nonmetastatic thyroid tumors. Turning to the study itself: Samples came from malignant and benign thyroid patients, and repertoires were compared across blood and tumor or nodule tissue.

The CDR3 length is 11 residues. V lost 6 bases, J lost 4 bases, and 8 bases lay in between. Germline CDR1 reads SQVTM; CDR2 reads ANQGSEA. The table lists this clone with many counts. TCRdb re-processed the PCR reads through MiXCR. Of tens of thousands of clones in the sample, roughly 15% were seen once. Ahead of thyroid surgery, no patient had received treatment of any kind. This sequence was found in a female donor with papillary thyroid cancer or a benign thyroid nodule (not recorded which). Some clones in this sample may be carry-over from other donors' samples. Sequences were obtained from blood. V and J are TRBV29-1 and TRBJ2-3, with D unclear. DNA for the CDR3: TGCAGCGTCTCGGCGGCAGATACGCAGTATTTT. The encoded protein is CSVSAADTQYF.